This T cell receptor beta chain was sequenced in a study of beta chain features in type 1 diabetes. The study's findings and limits: Diminished insertions and augmented deletions at VDJ junctions characterized type 1 diabetes patients. Amplification by PCR could prefer shorter templates, with the same effect in patients and controls. There was a moderate but significant shortening of TCRB CDR3s in all four CD4+ subsets of Type 1 diabetes patients.

This clone was seen ten or more times. Its antigen remains unknown. Since all of the isolated RNA was reverse transcribed, expressed TCRB transcripts were what got sequenced. Sequenced naive, central memory and regulatory T cell samples produced an average of about 3.6 million reads. The table came from immunoSEQ multiplex PCR; TCRdb's copy has only in-frame clones and leaves some out. This table has roughly 150,000 clones, around 8% appearing once. Every single donor gave one heparinised blood draw, and these averaged about 116 mL. The sequencing sample was made of central memory CD4+ T cells from blood. This TCR came from a woman aged 18-29 years with type 1 diabetes.

CDR3 nucleotide sequence: TGTGCCACCAGCGGCACAGGCCCGCTCAATCAGCCCCAGCATTTT. This translates into CATSGTGPLNQPQHF. J is TRBJ1-5 and V is TRBV15, with D tentatively TRBD1 (5 bases). In germline, CDR1 is LNHNV, CDR2 YYDKDF (reference sequence). Trimming cost V 5 bases and J 3 bases, with 14 bases left between them. The CDR3 totals 15 residues.